This note documents a single TCR beta chain sequence. The record originates from a study of blood T cell repertoires in COVID-19. Study overall: The samples span acute and convalescent COVID-19 from the United States, Italy and Spain. Nucleic acid was either cDNA or gDNA, and it came from T cells, B-cell-depleted T cells, or PBMCs.

In the authors' methods: Amplification with reference gene primers provided the estimates of nucleated cell counts. Profiled with immunoSEQ multiplex PCR; TCRdb holds only in-frame clones, not every one. That table is the source of V, J and clone size, and D and trimming were worked out from the DNA. The profile covers under 130,000 clones, with approximately 90% appearing a single time and 32% taken by the ten largest. V was trimmed by 1 base and J by 5 bases, leaving 21 bases between them. This CDR3 has 17 amino acids. Per the germline V gene, CDR1 is SGHRS and CDR2 is YFSETQ. The sample taken for sequencing was peripheral blood. The sequence was collected from a woman at least 80 years old with acute or convalescent COVID-19. The genes are TRBV5-1 and TRBJ1-1, with D perhaps TRBD1 (5 bases). This chain's CDR3 is CASSLRSFGQGLTEAFF. The CDR3 DNA sequence: TGCGCCAGCAGCTTGAGATCCTTTGGGCAGGGATTAACTGAAGCTTTCTTT.